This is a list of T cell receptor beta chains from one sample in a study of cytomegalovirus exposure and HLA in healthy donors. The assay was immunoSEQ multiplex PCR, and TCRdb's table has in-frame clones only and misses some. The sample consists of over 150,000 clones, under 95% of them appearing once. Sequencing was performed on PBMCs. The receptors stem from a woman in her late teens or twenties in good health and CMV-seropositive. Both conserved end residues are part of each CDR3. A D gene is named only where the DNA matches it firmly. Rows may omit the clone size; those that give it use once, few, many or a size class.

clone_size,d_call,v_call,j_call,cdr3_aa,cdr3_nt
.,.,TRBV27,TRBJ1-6,CASSQQPVSNNSPLHF,TGTGCCAGCAGTCAACAGCCAGTTTCTAATAATTCACCCCTCCACTTT
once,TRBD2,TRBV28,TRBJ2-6,CASAGLAGGLRPSGANVLTF,TGTGCCAGTGCGGGACTAGCGGGAGGATTGAGGCCCTCTGGGGCCAACGTCCTGACTTTC
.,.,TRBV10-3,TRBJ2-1,CATSLISYNEQFF,TGTGCCACCAGCCTAATCTCCTACAATGAGCAGTTCTTC
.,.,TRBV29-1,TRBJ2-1,CSVPRGTLPLNEQFF,TGCAGCGTCCCTCGTGGCACCCTTCCCCTCAATGAGCAGTTCTTC
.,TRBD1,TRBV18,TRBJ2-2,CASSGDSYPGELFF,TGTGCCAGCTCAGGGGACAGTTACCCCGGGGAGCTGTTTTTT
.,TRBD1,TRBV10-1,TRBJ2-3,CASSDGQGQTDTQYF,TGCGCCAGCAGTGATGGACAGGGTCAAACAGATACGCAGTATTTT
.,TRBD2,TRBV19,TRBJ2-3,CAAGGPGGDTDTQYF,TGTGCCGCCGGGGGACCGGGGGGGGACACAGATACGCAGTATTTT
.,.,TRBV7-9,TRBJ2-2,CASSQDATGELFF,TGTGCCAGCAGCCAGGATGCCACCGGGGAGCTGTTTTTT
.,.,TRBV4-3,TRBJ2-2,CASSQGPLVNTGELFF,TGCGCCAGCAGCCAAGGTCCGCTAGTGAACACCGGGGAGCTGTTTTTT
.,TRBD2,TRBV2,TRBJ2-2,CASSGASGDTGELFF,TGTGCCAGCAGTGGTGCTAGCGGTGACACCGGGGAGCTGTTTTTT
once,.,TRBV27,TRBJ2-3,CASSFEGTDTQYF,TGTGCCAGCAGTTTCGAGGGCACAGATACGCAGTATTTT
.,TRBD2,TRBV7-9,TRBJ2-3,CASSPSGGGTDTQYF,TGTGCCAGCAGCCCAAGCGGGGGGGGCACAGATACGCAGTATTTT
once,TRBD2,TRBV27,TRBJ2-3,CASSLYPTRSGRADTQYF,TGTGCCAGCAGTTTATATCCGACTAGAAGCGGGAGAGCAGATACGCAGTATTTT
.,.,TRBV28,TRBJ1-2,CASRQTNYGYTF,TGTGCCAGCAGACAGACTAACTATGGCTACACCTTC
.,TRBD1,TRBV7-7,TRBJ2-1,CASSPRQGKYNEQFF,TGTGCCAGCAGCCCCCGACAGGGAAAATACAATGAGCAGTTCTTC
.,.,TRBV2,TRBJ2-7,CASLTGLSYEQYF,TGTGCCAGCCTTACAGGCCTCTCCTACGAGCAGTACTTC